Listed here are 31 T cell receptor beta chains from one sample, sequenced in a study of cytomegalovirus exposure and HLA in healthy donors. With 60 Vbeta and 13 Jbeta primers, the PCR was carried out. Produced via immunoSEQ multiplex PCR; TCRdb's table is partial and in-frame only. The sample comprises some 200,000 clones, roughly a tenth of which are singletons, and roughly 1.3% rests with the top ten. The sequenced sample consisted of PBMCs. These receptors were obtained from a woman between 25 and 40 years old in good health and CMV-seropositive.

The J gene is TRBJ2-1, the V gene TRBV6-5; D uncertain. The CDR3 length is 15 residues. V lost 0 bases and J lost 2, with 8 bases in between. Germline V gene lookup returns CDR1 MNHEY and CDR2 SVGAGI. Here the CDR3 DNA reads TGTGCCAGCAGTTACTCCTCCACTCCCTACAATGAGCAGTTCTTC. This codes for CASSYSSTPYNEQFF.

This clone has more than one count but fewer than ten. The chain has TRBV27 and TRBJ1-5, with D maybe TRBD1 (5 bases). V dropped 2 bases and J dropped 1 base, with 9 bases sitting between them. The V gene's germline CDR1 is MNHEY and CDR2 SMNVEV (reference sequence). CDR3 length equals 15 residues. Here the CDR3 DNA reads TGTGCCAGCAGTTTAGACAGATTAAGCAATCAGCCCCAGCATTTT. Amino acids: CASSLDRLSNQPQHF.

This clone was found a few times. The J gene is TRBJ2-7, the V gene TRBV5-4; 7 bases map to TRBD2. Trimming took 5 bases from V and 1 from J; bases not matched to a gene: 9. This CDR3 comprises 15 residues. In germline, CDR1 is SGHNT, CDR2 YYREEE (reference sequence). The CDR3 DNA is TGTGCCAGCAGTTACCGGGACGGGAGGTCCTACGAGCAGTACTTC. Its translation is CASSYRDGRSYEQYF.

DNA for the CDR3: TGTGCCAGCAGCTTAAAAAGGGGGTGGAGTAATTCACCCCTCCACTTT. Translation gives CASSLKRGWSNSPLHF. The chain is built from TRBV7-9 and TRBJ1-6, with a tentative D call TRBD1 (6 bases). Between the trimmed V and J ends, which lost 2 bases and 6 bases, there was a span of 14 bases. The V gene's germline CDR1 is SEHNR and CDR2 FQNEAQ (reference sequence). The CDR3 length is 16 residues.

This clone came up a few times. The chain recombines TRBV5-8 with TRBJ1-5; 7 bases are shared with TRBD1. There are 16 residues in the CDR3. Trimming took 1 base from V and 4 from J; bases not matched to a gene: 8. Germline V gene data show CDR1 as SGHTS and CDR2 as YDEGEE. The CDR3 sequence is CASSLKRQGLNQPQHF. CDR3 nucleotide sequence: TGTGCCAGCAGCTTGAAGAGACAGGGCCTAAATCAGCCCCAGCATTTT. The whole variable domain, remainder taken from reference TRBV5-8 and TRBJ1-5, is EAGVTQSPTHLIKTRGQQATLRCSPISGHTSVYWYQQALGLGLQFLLWYDEGEERNRGNFPPRFSGRQFPNYSSELNVNALELEDSALYLCASSLKRQGLNQPQHFGDGTRLSIL.

The rearrangement joins TRBV25-1 to TRBJ1-6; D unresolved. The CDR3 has 15 residues. The germline gives CDR1 MGHDK, CDR2 SYGVNS. V was trimmed by 1 base and J by 7 bases, leaving 11 bases between them. CDR3 sequence: CASSESGVRNSPLHF. Written as DNA, the CDR3 is TGTGCCAGCAGTGAATCCGGGGTCAGGAATTCACCCCTCCACTTT.

There are a few counts of this clone. The chain couples TRBV5-6 to TRBJ2-3; 10 bases line up with TRBD2. Looked up from germline, CDR1 is SGHDT and CDR2 is YYEEEE. Germline trimming cut 0 bases from V and 6 bases from J; bases unmatched to any gene: 4. The CDR3 consists of 15 residues. This CDR3 reads CASSLGAGGSDTQYF. The CDR3 nucleotides are TGTGCCAGCAGCTTGGGAGCGGGAGGGTCGGATACGCAGTATTTT.

This clone was detected once. V gene TRBV27 combines with J gene TRBJ1-2; D unresolved. There are 14 residues in the CDR3. V was clipped by 5 bases and J by 4 bases, with 14 bases between them. Germline CDR1 and CDR2: MNHEY and SMNVEV (reference sequence). The CDR3 reads CASSAYRALYGYTF. In DNA form, the CDR3 reads TGTGCCAGCAGTGCCTACAGAGCTCTCTATGGCTACACCTTC.

This chain joins TRBV4-1 and TRBJ1-1, with 9 bases that match TRBD1. V lost 0 bases to trimming and J lost 6 bases; unmatched junction nucleotides: 2. Per the germline V gene, CDR1 is MGHRA and CDR2 is YSYEKL. CDR3 length: 14 residues. This CDR3 reads CASSQDRQGAEAFF. The CDR3 DNA reads TGCGCCAGCAGCCAAGATCGACAGGGGGCTGAAGCTTTCTTT.

This clone showed up just a few times. V and J are TRBV7-2 and TRBJ2-7; tentatively, D is TRBD2 (6 bases). Trimming shortened V by 2 bases and J by 4 bases, and 15 bases separated the two germline ends. Per germline, CDR1 SGHTA and CDR2 FQGNSA. The CDR3 is 15 residues long. In nucleotides, the CDR3 is TGTGCCAGCAGCTTAAGTTTGGGACTGCAATACGAGCAGTACTTC. Translation: CASSLSLGLQYEQYF.

This chain uses TRBV19 with TRBJ1-5, with 8 bases lining up with TRBD1. Losses at the gene ends were 6 bases for V and 5 bases for J; bases not matched to a gene: 9. Germline loops: CDR1 LNHDA, CDR2 SQIVND (reference sequence). The CDR3 has 15 amino acids. The CDR3 sequence: CASRPPGQVDQPQHF. The CDR3 DNA follows: TGTGCCAGTAGGCCGCCGGGACAGGTGGATCAGCCCCAGCATTTT.

This clone was detected only a few times. This chain links TRBV27 with TRBJ2-3; TRBD1 agrees at 10 bases. The CDR3 runs to 16 residues. Germline lookup yields CDR1 MNHEY and CDR2 SMNVEV (reference sequence). V was clipped by 5 bases and J by 3 bases; unmatched bases: 8. DNA for the CDR3: TGTGCCAGCAGTCCTGAGGGACAGGGGATTACAGATACGCAGTATTTT. Its protein product is CASSPEGQGITDTQYF.

This chain uses TRBV7-9 with TRBJ2-3, with 7 bases identical to TRBD2. Germline V gene lookup returns CDR1 SEHNR and CDR2 FQNEAQ (reference sequence). V was clipped by 1 base and J by 4 bases; unmatched bases: 11. The CDR3 has 17 residues. The CDR3, as DNA: TGTGCCAGCAGCTTAGATGAGGCGGGAGTGGGGGCAGATACGCAGTATTTT. This translates into CASSLDEAGVGADTQYF.

This clone showed up just a few times. The rearrangement uses TRBV29-1 and TRBJ1-3; D is unresolved. The V gene's germline CDR1 is SQVTM and CDR2 ANQGSEA. This CDR3 comprises 13 residues. Trimming cost V 4 bases and J 0 bases, with 7 bases left between them. The CDR3 protein is CSVVRDSGNTIYF. The CDR3 DNA reads TGCAGCGTTGTACGGGACTCTGGAAACACCATATATTTT.

The chain is built from TRBV5-8 and TRBJ2-3; D possibly corresponds to TRBD2 (6 bases). Trimming shortened V by 4 bases and J by 3 bases, and 21 bases separated the two germline ends. The germline CDR1 and CDR2 sequences are SGHTS and YDEGEE. The CDR3 runs to 17 residues. The CDR3, as DNA: TGTGCCAGCAGCATCGGAGGAGGGTTTCGGAGGACAGATACGCAGTATTTT. It encodes CASSIGGGFRRTDTQYF.

This clone was counted only a few times. This chain uses TRBV30 with TRBJ2-7; TRBD1 matches 11 bases. Germline values: CDR1 GTSNPN, CDR2 SVGIG (reference sequence). The CDR3 is 15 amino acids. Losses at the gene ends were 2 bases for V and 3 bases for J; bases not matched to a gene: 6. CDR3 coding DNA: TGTGCCTGGAGTCCGACCGGGACAGGGGGCTACGAGCAGTACTTC. This gives the protein CAWSPTGTGGYEQYF.

This clone was counted between two and nine times. The chain combines TRBV11-2 with TRBJ2-7; 7 nucleotides line up with TRBD2. Trimming took 4 bases from V and 2 from J; bases not matched to a gene: 11. Germline CDR1 reads SGHAT; CDR2 reads FQNNGV. The CDR3 consists of 16 residues. For the CDR3, the DNA is TGTGCCAGCAGCTCTAATAAGGGGACTACGACCTACGAGCAGTACTTC. This sequence encodes CASSSNKGTTTYEQYF.

The genes are TRBV6-5 and TRBJ1-2; D call uncertain. Per germline, CDR1 MNHEY and CDR2 SVGAGI. The CDR3 has 13 residues. Trimming cost V 2 bases and J 5 bases, with 9 bases left between them. The CDR3 here is CASSYEGSYGYTF. The CDR3 DNA is TGTGCCAGCAGTTACGAGGGTTCATATGGCTACACCTTC.

This clone was observed a few times. This sequence joins TRBV14 and TRBJ2-7, with D possibly matching TRBD2 (6 bases). With 4 bases removed from V and 2 bases from J, the gap between germline ends came to 15 bases. CDR1 and CDR2 from the germline V gene are SGHDN and FVKESK. This CDR3 contains 15 residues. The CDR3 region is CASSPLDWRAYEQYF. In nucleotides, the CDR3 is TGTGCCAGCAGCCCCTTGGATTGGAGGGCCTACGAGCAGTACTTC.

The sample holds a few counts of this clone. The chain employs TRBV30 and TRBJ1-1; 8 nucleotides agree with TRBD1. The CDR3 consists of 15 residues. Unmatched junction bases numbered 9, after V lost 2 bases and J lost 4 bases. Germline CDR1 reads GTSNPN; CDR2 reads SVGIG (reference sequence). Written as DNA, the CDR3 is TGTGCCTGGAGTAAGGACAGGGTTCGGGGCACTGAAGCTTTCTTT. It encodes CAWSKDRVRGTEAFF.

This clone was seen more than once but under ten times. J is TRBJ2-7 and V is TRBV27, with D uncertain. CDR1 and CDR2 from the germline V gene are MNHEY and SMNVEV (reference sequence). The CDR3 consists of 12 residues. V was trimmed by 3 bases and J by 3 bases, leaving 6 bases between them. Here the CDR3 DNA reads TGTGCCAGCAGTTTCAACTTCTACGAGCAGTACTTC. Protein: CASSFNFYEQYF.

This clone has just a few counts. J is TRBJ1-2 and V is TRBV14, with a weak D call TRBD1 (6 bases). Trimming took 0 bases from V and 7 from J, leaving 15 bases between them. Per the germline V gene, CDR1 is SGHDN and CDR2 is FVKESK. The CDR3 consists of 15 residues. The DNA for the CDR3 is TGTGCCAGCAGCCAAGATGTAGGGGGAAGATCTGGCTACACCTTC. This encodes CASSQDVGGRSGYTF.

This clone was seen more than once but under ten times. The chain has TRBV5-1 and TRBJ2-7; weak D call: TRBD1 (5 bases). The CDR3 is 14 residues long. Looked up from germline, CDR1 is SGHRS and CDR2 is YFSETQ. Trimming removed 2 bases from V and 6 bases from J, with 15 bases in between. CDR3 DNA sequence: TGCGCCAGCAGCTTAGTCGGTGGGGCGACCGAGCAGTACTTC. Translation: CASSLVGGATEQYF.

This chain joins TRBV18 and TRBJ2-7; 9 bases agree with TRBD1. V gave up 3 bases and J gave up 5 bases; unmatched junction bases: 8. Per germline, CDR1 KGHSH and CDR2 LQKENI. This CDR3 region has 15 residues. The CDR3 protein is CASSPIRDRAHEQYF. For the CDR3, the DNA is TGTGCCAGCTCACCGATTAGGGACAGGGCACACGAGCAGTACTTC.

This clone occurred a few times. The chain joins TRBV15 to TRBJ1-4; 9 nucleotides line up with TRBD1. Germline CDR1 LNHNV, CDR2 YYDKDF (reference sequence). The CDR3 extends over 18 amino acids. V lost 3 bases to trimming and J lost 4 bases; unmatched junction nucleotides: 12. The CDR3, as DNA: TGTGCCACCAGCAGTCCCGCACCAACAGGGGGCGTTAATGAAAAACTGTTTTTT. It translates to CATSSPAPTGGVNEKLFF.

The chain employs TRBV7-8 and TRBJ1-1, with D possibly matching TRBD1 (5 bases). From germline, CDR1 is SGHVS and CDR2 FQNEAQ. V gave up 3 bases and J gave up 3 bases, with 11 bases separating them. The CDR3 covers 14 residues. As DNA, the CDR3 is TGTGCCAGCAGCTTTCAGGGAGGGGACACTGAAGCTTTCTTT. It translates to CASSFQGGDTEAFF.

This clone appeared a few times. The junction differs from germline at one of its ends, possibly a read error. The chain combines TRBV6-6 with TRBJ2-2; TRBD2 aligns across 13 bases. The CDR3 loop spans 14 amino acids. Per germline, CDR1 MNHNY and CDR2 SVGAGI (reference sequence). CDR3 bases: TGTGCCAGCAGTACTAGCGGGAGGGCCGGAGAGCTGTTTTTT. It codes for CASSTSGRAGELFF.

This chain connects TRBV2 to TRBJ2-5; 9 bases fit TRBD1. The CDR3 totals 12 residues. CDR1 is SNHLY, CDR2 FYNNEI, per germline. The V segment lost 9 bases and the J segment 4 bases; nucleotides outside the gene matches: 3. The CDR3 sequence is CARQGAGETQYF. DNA for the CDR3: TGTGCCAGACAGGGGGCTGGAGAGACCCAGTACTTC.

The V gene is TRBV13, the J gene TRBJ2-2; 8 bases map to TRBD2. The J segment lost 1 base and the V segment lost 0 bases, leaving 1 base of the junction unmatched. This CDR3 has 16 amino acids. The germline CDR1 and CDR2 sequences are PRHDT and FYEKMQ (reference sequence). In DNA form, the CDR3 reads TGTGCCAGCAGCTTAGGGCTAGCGGGGAACACCGGGGAGCTGTTTTTT. Residues: CASSLGLAGNTGELFF.

The V gene is TRBV5-5, the J gene TRBJ1-2, with a possible D match to TRBD1 (6 bases). Trimming pared 3 bases from V and 5 bases from J, leaving 14 bases between. Germline CDR1 SGHKS, CDR2 YYEKEE (reference sequence). The CDR3 contains 14 residues. The CDR3 DNA is TGTGCCAGCAGCTCTTGGCAGGGGATTTATGGCTACACCTTC. Its protein product is CASSSWQGIYGYTF.

This clone has just a few counts. The chain links TRBV19 to TRBJ2-1; TRBD2 matches 12 bases. The CDR3 sequence is 14 residues long. Per the germline V gene, CDR1 is LNHDA and CDR2 is SQIVND (reference sequence). The ends lost 6 bases at V and 6 bases at J; junction bases unmatched: 3. As DNA, the CDR3 is TGTGCCAGTAGGACTAGCGGGAGTCTCAATGAGCAGTTCTTC. It specifies CASRTSGSLNEQFF.